This T cell receptor (beta chain) stems from a study of blood T cell repertoires in COVID-19. Germline CDR1 SGHRS, CDR2 YFSETQ. V lost 4 bases and J lost 2; bases outside the gene matches: 7. The length of the CDR3 is 15 residues. Individuals in the exposed group had encountered a COVID-19 case within 2 weeks preceding study entry. Here immunoSEQ multiplex PCR was the method, and the copy in TCRdb shows in-frame clones only, minus some. The data show almost 350,000 clones, 88% seen once. Sequencing input: PBMCs or T cells enriched from blood (not recorded which). This receptor was identified in a woman aged 25 to 45 who had been exposed to COVID-19. The genes are TRBV5-1 and TRBJ2-3; 7 positions agree with TRBD2. DNA of the CDR3: TGCGCCAGCAGCGCGGGGGACCTGTCCACAGATACGCAGTATTTT. This translates into CASSAGDLSTDTQYF.